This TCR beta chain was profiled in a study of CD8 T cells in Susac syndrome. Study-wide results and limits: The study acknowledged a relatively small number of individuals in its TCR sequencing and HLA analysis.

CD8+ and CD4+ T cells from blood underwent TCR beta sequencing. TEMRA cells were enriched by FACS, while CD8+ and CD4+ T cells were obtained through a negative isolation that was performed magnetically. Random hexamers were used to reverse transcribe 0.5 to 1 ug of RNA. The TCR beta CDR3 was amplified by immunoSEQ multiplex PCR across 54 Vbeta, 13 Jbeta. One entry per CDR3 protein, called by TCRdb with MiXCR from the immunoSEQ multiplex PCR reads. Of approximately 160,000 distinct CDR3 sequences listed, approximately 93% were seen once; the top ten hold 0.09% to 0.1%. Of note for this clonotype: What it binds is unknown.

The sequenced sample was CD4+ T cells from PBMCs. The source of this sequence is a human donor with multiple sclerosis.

The CDR3 sequence is CASSFGTGGYTEAFF. In nucleotides, the CDR3 is TGTGCCAGCAGTTTCGGTACAGGGGGGTACACTGAAGCTTTCTTT. The chain has TRBV28 and TRBJ1-1; 8 bases are shared with TRBD1. The ends lost 3 bases at V and 3 bases at J; junction bases unmatched: 6. Germline CDR1 reads MDHEN; CDR2 reads SYDVKM. The CDR3 contains 15 residues. The full variable domain, in which reference TRBV28 and TRBJ1-1 provide the parts outside the CDR3, is DVKVTQSSRYLVKRTGEKVFLECVQDMDHENMFWYRQDPGLGLRLIYFSYDVKMKEKGDIPEGYSVSREKKERFSLILESASTNQTSMYLCASSFGTGGYTEAFFGQGTRLTVV.